The clone carrying this TCR beta chain has just one count. Its target is not known. The record originates from a study of T cell responses to AZD1222 COVID-19 vaccine. Points from the study as a whole: Clonal diversity was possibly underestimated, and the donors were mostly white British, with more females. All repertoire sampling was performed exclusively after the peak T cell response. Receipt of two AZD1222 doses was followed by a rise in Spike-specific TCR breadth and depth. There were vaccine-associated CD4 TCRs across spike, dominant at 160-218 and 743-854.

The protocol was immunoSEQ multiplex PCR, while the TCRdb copy is restricted to in-frame clones and leaves out a portion. The data contain 83,000 or so clones, around 87% of them seen just once; the ten biggest clones take up 4.7%. Per the germline V gene, CDR1 is KGHDR and CDR2 is SFDVKD. CDR3 length equals 16 residues. V lost 10 bases to trimming and J lost 0 bases; unmatched junction nucleotides: 8. The starting material was peripheral blood, obtained on day 0 of MenACWY control vaccination. The receptor was derived from an adult in good health. V usage is TRBV24-1 and J usage is TRBJ2-6, with 7 nucleotides matching TRBD1. The CDR3 sequence: CATSDRDLSGANVLTF. As DNA, the CDR3 is TGTGCCACGTCAGACAGGGACCTCTCTGGGGCCAACGTCCTGACTTTC.